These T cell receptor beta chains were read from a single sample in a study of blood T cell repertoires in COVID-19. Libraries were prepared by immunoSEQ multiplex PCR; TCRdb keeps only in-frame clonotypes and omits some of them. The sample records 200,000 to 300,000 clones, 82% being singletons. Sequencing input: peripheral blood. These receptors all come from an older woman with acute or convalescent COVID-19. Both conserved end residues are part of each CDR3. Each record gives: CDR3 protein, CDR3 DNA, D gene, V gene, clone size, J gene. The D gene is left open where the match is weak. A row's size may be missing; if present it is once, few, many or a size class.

CDR3: CASSLVNSPLHF
DNA: TGTGCCAGCAGCTTAGTAAATTCACCCCTCCACTTT
D: NA
V: TRBV7-8
size: NA
J: TRBJ1-6

CDR3: CASSMSSYNSPLHF
DNA: TGTGCCAGCAGCATGAGCTCCTATAATTCACCCCTCCACTTT
D: NA
V: TRBV9
size: NA
J: TRBJ1-6

CDR3: CASSPLQGSYGYTF
DNA: TGTGCCAGCAGCCCCTTGCAGGGAAGCTATGGCTACACCTTC
D: NA
V: TRBV3-1/TRBV3-2
size: NA
J: TRBJ1-2

CDR3: CASSSQGASYGYTF
DNA: TGTGCCAGCAGCTCCCAGGGGGCGTCCTATGGCTACACCTTC
D: TRBD1
V: TRBV7-2
size: NA
J: TRBJ1-2

CDR3: CASSLIAGGYDTQYF
DNA: TGTGCCAGCAGCTTAATAGCGGGGGGCTATGATACGCAGTATTTT
D: TRBD2
V: TRBV7-2
size: NA
J: TRBJ2-3

CDR3: CASSHPGIANYGYTF
DNA: TGCGCCAGCAGCCACCCAGGGATTGCGAACTATGGCTACACCTTC
D: NA
V: TRBV4-1
size: NA
J: TRBJ1-2

CDR3: CASSLAFRFDGYTF
DNA: TGTGCCAGCAGCTTAGCGTTCCGTTTCGATGGCTACACCTTC
D: NA
V: TRBV7-2
size: NA
J: TRBJ1-2

CDR3: CASSFRDREDDGYTF
DNA: TGCGCCAGCAGCTTCCGGGACAGGGAAGATGATGGCTACACCTTC
D: TRBD1
V: TRBV5-1
size: NA
J: TRBJ1-2

CDR3: CASSWNRGSEQYF
DNA: TGTGCCAGCAGTTGGAACAGGGGAAGCGAGCAGTACTTC
D: TRBD1
V: TRBV12-3/TRBV12-4
size: NA
J: TRBJ2-7

CDR3: CASSPTGTANTEAFF
DNA: TGTGCCAGCAGCCCTACCGGGACAGCGAACACTGAAGCTTTCTTT
D: TRBD1
V: TRBV3-1/TRBV3-2
size: NA
J: TRBJ1-1

CDR3: CASSYSGVYGRAFYEQYF
DNA: TGTGCCAGCAGTTACTCGGGGGTTTACGGGAGGGCTTTCTACGAGCAGTACTTC
D: TRBD2
V: TRBV6-2/TRBV6-3
size: NA
J: TRBJ2-7

CDR3: CATSRDWQNTGELFF
DNA: TGTGCCACCAGCAGAGATTGGCAGAACACCGGGGAGCTGTTTTTT
D: NA
V: TRBV15
size: NA
J: TRBJ2-2

CDR3: CASSVGIAGTSSTDTQYF
DNA: TGTGCCAGCAGCGTAGGTATAGCGGGGACTAGTAGCACAGATACGCAGTATTTT
D: TRBD2
V: TRBV9
size: NA
J: TRBJ2-3

CDR3: CASSDLGQGGTEAFF
DNA: TGTGCCAGCAGTGACCTTGGACAGGGGGGCACTGAAGCTTTCTTT
D: TRBD1
V: TRBV2
size: NA
J: TRBJ1-1

CDR3: CASSWLAGAESYNEQFF
DNA: TGTGCCAGCAGTTGGCTAGCGGGGGCCGAATCATACAATGAGCAGTTCTTC
D: TRBD2
V: TRBV27
size: NA
J: TRBJ2-1

CDR3: CSASQDSGNTIYF
DNA: TGCAGTGCTAGTCAGGACTCTGGAAACACCATATATTTT
D: NA
V: TRBV20-1
size: NA
J: TRBJ1-3

CDR3: CASSQSRVNQPQHF
DNA: TGTGCCAGCAGCCAATCCCGGGTCAATCAGCCCCAGCATTTT
D: NA
V: TRBV16
size: NA
J: TRBJ1-5

CDR3: CASSYSQGATRSEQYF
DNA: TGTGCCAGCAGTTACTCCCAGGGGGCTACGCGGAGCGAGCAGTACTTC
D: TRBD1
V: TRBV6-2/TRBV6-3
size: NA
J: TRBJ2-7

CDR3: CASSYSGGGFEQYF
DNA: TGTGCCAGCAGTTACTCAGGCGGAGGGTTCGAGCAGTACTTC
D: NA
V: TRBV6-5
size: NA
J: TRBJ2-7

CDR3: CASSVEHPYNEQFF
DNA: TGTGCCAGCAGCGTAGAACATCCTTACAATGAGCAGTTCTTC
D: NA
V: TRBV9
size: NA
J: TRBJ2-1

CDR3: CATSDFSVAYGYTF
DNA: TGTGCCACCAGTGATTTCTCAGTCGCCTATGGCTACACCTTC
D: NA
V: TRBV24-1
size: NA
J: TRBJ1-2

CDR3: CASSRDQASGNTIYF
DNA: TGTGCCAGCAGTCGAGATCAGGCCTCTGGAAACACCATATATTTT
D: NA
V: TRBV28
size: once
J: TRBJ1-3

CDR3: CASSPEGLASYNEQFF
DNA: TGTGCCAGCAGCCCAGAGGGGCTAGCGTCTTACAATGAGCAGTTCTTC
D: NA
V: TRBV7-9
size: NA
J: TRBJ2-1

CDR3: CASEGARSNQPQHF
DNA: TGTGCCAGCGAGGGGGCGAGAAGCAATCAGCCCCAGCATTTT
D: TRBD1
V: TRBV2
size: NA
J: TRBJ1-5

CDR3: CSVEGRTNEKLFF
DNA: TGCAGCGTTGAAGGGAGAACTAATGAAAAACTGTTTTTT
D: NA
V: TRBV29-1
size: few
J: TRBJ1-4

CDR3: CASSTGKDLQPQHF
DNA: TGTGCCAGTAGTACAGGGAAGGATCTTCAGCCCCAGCATTTT
D: NA
V: TRBV19
size: once
J: TRBJ1-5

CDR3: CATSRDRAYNEQFF
DNA: TGTGCCACCAGCAGAGATCGCGCCTACAATGAGCAGTTCTTC
D: NA
V: TRBV15
size: NA
J: TRBJ2-1

CDR3: CASRRKAGITDTQYF
DNA: TGTGCCAGCAGGCGAAAGGCGGGGATTACAGATACGCAGTATTTT
D: NA
V: TRBV7-2
size: NA
J: TRBJ2-3

CDR3: CASSQQVVNTEAFF
DNA: TGTGCCAGCAGCCAACAGGTAGTCAACACTGAAGCTTTCTTT
D: NA
V: TRBV5-6
size: NA
J: TRBJ1-1

CDR3: CASWGQRNSPLHF
DNA: TGTGCCAGCTGGGGGCAAAGAAATTCACCCCTCCACTTT
D: NA
V: TRBV28
size: NA
J: TRBJ1-6

CDR3: CASSLGQGRETQYF
DNA: TGCGCCAGCAGCTTGGGACAGGGGAGAGAGACCCAGTACTTC
D: TRBD1
V: TRBV5-1
size: NA
J: TRBJ2-5

CDR3: CASSPRNEQFF
DNA: TGTGCCAGCAGCCCCCGCAATGAGCAGTTCTTC
D: NA
V: TRBV7-9
size: NA
J: TRBJ2-1